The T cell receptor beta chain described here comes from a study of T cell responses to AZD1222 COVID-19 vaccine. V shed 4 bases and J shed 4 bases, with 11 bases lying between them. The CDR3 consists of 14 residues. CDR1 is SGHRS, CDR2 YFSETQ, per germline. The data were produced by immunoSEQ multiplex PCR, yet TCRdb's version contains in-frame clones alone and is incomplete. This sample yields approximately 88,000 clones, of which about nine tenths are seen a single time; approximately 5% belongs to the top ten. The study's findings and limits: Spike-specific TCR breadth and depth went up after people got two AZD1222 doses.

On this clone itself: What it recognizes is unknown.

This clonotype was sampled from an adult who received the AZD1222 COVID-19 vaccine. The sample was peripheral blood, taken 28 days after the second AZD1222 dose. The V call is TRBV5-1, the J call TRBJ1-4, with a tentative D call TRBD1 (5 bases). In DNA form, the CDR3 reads TGCGCCAGCAGCCCCAGGGAAGGTAATGAAAAACTGTTTTTT. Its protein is CASSPREGNEKLFF. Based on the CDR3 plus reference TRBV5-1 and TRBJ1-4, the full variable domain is KAGVTQTPRYLIKTRGQQVTLSCSPISGHRSVSWYQQTPGQGLQFLFEYFSETQRNKGNFPGRFSGRQFSNSRSEMNVSTLELGDSALYLCASSPREGNEKLFFGSGTQLSVL.